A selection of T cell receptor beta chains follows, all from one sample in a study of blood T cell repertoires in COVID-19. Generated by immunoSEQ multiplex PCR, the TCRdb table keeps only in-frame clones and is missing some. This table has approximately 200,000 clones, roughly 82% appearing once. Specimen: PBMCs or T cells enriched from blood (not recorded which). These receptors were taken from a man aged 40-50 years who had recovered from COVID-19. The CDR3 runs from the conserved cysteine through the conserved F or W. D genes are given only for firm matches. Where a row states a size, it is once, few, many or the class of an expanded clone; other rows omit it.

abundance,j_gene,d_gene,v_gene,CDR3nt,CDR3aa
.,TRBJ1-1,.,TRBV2,TGTGCCAGCACCGTACAGGTGAACACTGAAGCTTTCTTT,CASTVQVNTEAFF
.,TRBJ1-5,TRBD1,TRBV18,TGTGCCAGCTCACCGTTAGACCAGGGGGACAATCAGCCCCAGCATTTT,CASSPLDQGDNQPQHF
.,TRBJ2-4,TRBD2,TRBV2,TGTGCCAGCAGTGAAGTGGCTAGCGGGTCTTCCGGGATTCAGTACTTC,CASSEVASGSSGIQYF
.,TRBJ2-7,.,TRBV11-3,TGTGCCAGCAGCTTAGGACAGCAGGGTTACTACGAGCAGTACTTC,CASSLGQQGYYEQYF
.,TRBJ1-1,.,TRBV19,TGTGCCAGTAGTACCACACACAGCATGAACACTGAAGCTTTCTTT,CASSTTHSMNTEAFF
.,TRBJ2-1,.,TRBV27,TGTGCCAGCAGTCTCTTCGGGGGAGTACGGAATGAGCAGTTCTTC,CASSLFGGVRNEQFF
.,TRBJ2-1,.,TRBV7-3,TGTGCCAGCAGCTTAACCAGCGGCGGAAATGAGCAGTTCTTC,CASSLTSGGNEQFF
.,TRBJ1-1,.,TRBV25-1,TGTGCCAGCAGTGAGTCAGGGGAGAGGACTGAAGCTTTCTTT,CASSESGERTEAFF
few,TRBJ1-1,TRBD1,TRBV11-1,TGTGCCAGCAGCTTTGGGACAGCCATGAACACTGAAGCTTTCTTT,CASSFGTAMNTEAFF
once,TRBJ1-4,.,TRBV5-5,TGTGCCAGCAGCTTACAGGGTCGGGAAAATGAAAAACTGTTTTTT,CASSLQGRENEKLFF
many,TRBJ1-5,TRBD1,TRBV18,TGTGCCAGCTCACGGGACAGGGGACCCTATAGCAATCAGCCCCAGCATTTT,CASSRDRGPYSNQPQHF
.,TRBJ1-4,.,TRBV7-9,TGTGCCAGCAGCTTATCTGTGGGAGATTGGAGTGAAAAACTGTTTTTT,CASSLSVGDWSEKLFF
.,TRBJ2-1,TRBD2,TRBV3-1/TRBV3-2,TGTGCCAGCAGCCATACCGGGACTAGCGGGAGGTCCTACAATGAGCAGTTCTTC,CASSHTGTSGRSYNEQFF
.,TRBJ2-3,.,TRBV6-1,TGTGCCAGCAGTGAACAGTATACGCAGTATTTT,CASSEQYTQYF
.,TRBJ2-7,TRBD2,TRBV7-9,TGTGCCAGCAGCTTAGCGTTGGCTAGCGGCTCCTACGAGCAGTACTTC,CASSLALASGSYEQYF
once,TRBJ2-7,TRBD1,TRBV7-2,TGTGCCAGCAGCCCAAGTAGACAGGGGAGGACGAACTTC,CASSPSRQGRTNF
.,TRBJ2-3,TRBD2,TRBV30,TGTGCCTGGAGCCTAGCGGAGGTCACAGATACGCAGTATTTT,CAWSLAEVTDTQYF
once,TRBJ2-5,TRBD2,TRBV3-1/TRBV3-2,TGTGCCAGCAGCCATACCCGGAGGGCTAGCGGGAGAGAGACCCAGTACTTC,CASSHTRRASGRETQYF
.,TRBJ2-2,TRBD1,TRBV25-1,TGTGCCAGCAGTGACCCCAAAGGGACAGAGGCCGGGGAGCTGTTTTTT,CASSDPKGTEAGELFF
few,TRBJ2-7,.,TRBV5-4,TGTGCCAGCAGCCGAGACAGGGCCGATAGCGGCGAGCAGTACTTC,CASSRDRADSGEQYF
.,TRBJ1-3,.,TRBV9,TGTGCCAGCAGCGTCGCGGGGTTGAGAGGAAACACCATATATTTT,CASSVAGLRGNTIYF
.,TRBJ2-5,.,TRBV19,TGTGCCAGTAAGCAGGGGCCGGAGGAGACCCAGTACTTC,CASKQGPEETQYF
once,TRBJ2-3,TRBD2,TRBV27,TGTGCCAGCAGTTCTCTAGCGGAGTGGGTTTCAAGCACAGATACGCAGTATTTT,CASSSLAEWVSSTDTQYF
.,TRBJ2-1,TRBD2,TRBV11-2,TGTGCCCTGGGTGAGGGACTAGCGGGAGGCAATGAGCAGTTCTTC,CALGEGLAGGNEQFF
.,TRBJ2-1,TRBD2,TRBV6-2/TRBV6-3,TGTGCCAGCAGTGACGGACTAGCGACTTACAATGAGCAGTTCTTC,CASSDGLATYNEQFF
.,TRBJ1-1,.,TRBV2,TGTGCCAGCAGCAACGCGGGGCAGGTAGCTTTCTTT,CASSNAGQVAFF
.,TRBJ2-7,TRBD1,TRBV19,TGTGCATCGGGACAGGGGAACGAGGACTCCTACGAGCAGTACTTC,CASGQGNEDSYEQYF
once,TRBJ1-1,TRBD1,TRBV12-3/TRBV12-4,TGTGCCAGCAGAGGACAGGTGAACACTGAAGCTTTCTTT,CASRGQVNTEAFF
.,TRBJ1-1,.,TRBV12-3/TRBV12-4,TGTGCCAGCAGTTCACAGAGGAACACTGAAGCTTTCTTT,CASSSQRNTEAFF
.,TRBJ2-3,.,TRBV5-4,TGTGCCAGCCATCTTTACGGCGGAGGCACAGATACGCAGTATTTT,CASHLYGGGTDTQYF
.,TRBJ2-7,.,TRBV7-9,TGTGCCAGCAGCTTAGCGGCAGGAACGTTCTACGAGCAGTACTTC,CASSLAAGTFYEQYF
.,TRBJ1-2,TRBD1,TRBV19,TGTGCCAGTAGTCCAGGACAGGTGGGCTATGGCTACACCTTC,CASSPGQVGYGYTF
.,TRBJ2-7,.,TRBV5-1,TGCGCCAGCAGCTTCCACTTCAACAGGGACGAGCAGTACTTC,CASSFHFNRDEQYF
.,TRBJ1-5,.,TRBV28,TGTGCCAGCAGCCCCGGGACGGGGGAGGTTCAGCCCCAGCATTTT,CASSPGTGEVQPQHF
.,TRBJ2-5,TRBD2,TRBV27,TGTGCCAGCAGACTAGGCGGGAGGGGCCTTGGGGAGACCCAGTACTTC,CASRLGGRGLGETQYF
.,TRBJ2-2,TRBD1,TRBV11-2,TGTGCCAGCAGCCCGGAAGGACAGGCGAACACCGGGGAGCTGTTTTTT,CASSPEGQANTGELFF
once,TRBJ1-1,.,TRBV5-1,TGCGCCAGCAGCTTGGCCGATCGGGGTTTAGGGGCTTTCTTT,CASSLADRGLGAFF
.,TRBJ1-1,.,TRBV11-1,TGTGCCAGCAGCCTACAGACAGTTATGAACACTGAAGCTTTCTTT,CASSLQTVMNTEAFF
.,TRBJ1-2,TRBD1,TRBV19,TGTGCCAGTAGTAAACAGGGGGCGGTCGTCTATGGCTACACCTTC,CASSKQGAVVYGYTF
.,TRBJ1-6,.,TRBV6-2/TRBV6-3,TGTGCCAGCAGCACCCGGACCCTTATAAGAGGGTCACCCCTCCACTTT,CASSTRTLIRGSPLHF
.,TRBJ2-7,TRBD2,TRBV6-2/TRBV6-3,TGTGCCAGCAGCTTTTCACCGGGACTAGCGGGAGAGAGCTACGAGCAGTACTTC,CASSFSPGLAGESYEQYF
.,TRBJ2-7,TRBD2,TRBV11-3,TGTGCCAGCAGCTTAGGGCGGGAGGGTGAGCAGTACTTC,CASSLGREGEQYF
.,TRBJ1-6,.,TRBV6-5,TGTGCCAGCACCCGGAGAGGGACACTTAATTCACCCCTCCACTTT,CASTRRGTLNSPLHF
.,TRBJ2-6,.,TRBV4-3,TGCGCCAGCAGCCAGCGGGACTCCTTTTCTGGGGCCAACGTCCTGACTTTC,CASSQRDSFSGANVLTF
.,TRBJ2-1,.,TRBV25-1,TGTGCCAGCAGTGAAGATCGGGGCGGGAACGTCTTC,CASSEDRGGNVF
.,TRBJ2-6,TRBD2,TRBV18,TGTGCCAGCTCAACGGCGGGGGGGGCTACGGCCAACGTCCTGACTTTC,CASSTAGGATANVLTF
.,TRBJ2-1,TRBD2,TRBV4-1,TGCGCCAGCAGCTTGCGGACTAGCGGGAGATTGGATGAGCAGTTCTTC,CASSLRTSGRLDEQFF
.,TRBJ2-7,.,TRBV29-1,TGCAGCGTTGTCAGTCCAGGGGACGAGCAGTACTTC,CSVVSPGDEQYF
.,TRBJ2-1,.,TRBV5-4,TGTGCCAGCAGCTTGGCCCAGCGCCTCTACAATGAGCAGTTCTTC,CASSLAQRLYNEQFF
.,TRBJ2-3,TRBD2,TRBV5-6,TGTGCCAGCAGCTGGGGACTAGCGGGAGGAGATACGCAGTATTTT,CASSWGLAGGDTQYF
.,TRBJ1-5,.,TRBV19,TGTGCCAGTACCCCTTCAATTGGCGGGGGAGGCAATCAGCCCCAGCATTTT,CASTPSIGGGGNQPQHF
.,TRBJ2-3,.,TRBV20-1,TGCAGTGCTATTGAACCGGGCACAGATACGCAGTATTTT,CSAIEPGTDTQYF
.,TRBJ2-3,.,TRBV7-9,TGTGCCAGCAGCGGGGGCCAACCCGTAGATACGCAGTATTTT,CASSGGQPVDTQYF
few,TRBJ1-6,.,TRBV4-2,TGTGCCAGCAGCCAAGAGGGGGACACCTATAATTCACCCCTCCACTTT,CASSQEGDTYNSPLHF